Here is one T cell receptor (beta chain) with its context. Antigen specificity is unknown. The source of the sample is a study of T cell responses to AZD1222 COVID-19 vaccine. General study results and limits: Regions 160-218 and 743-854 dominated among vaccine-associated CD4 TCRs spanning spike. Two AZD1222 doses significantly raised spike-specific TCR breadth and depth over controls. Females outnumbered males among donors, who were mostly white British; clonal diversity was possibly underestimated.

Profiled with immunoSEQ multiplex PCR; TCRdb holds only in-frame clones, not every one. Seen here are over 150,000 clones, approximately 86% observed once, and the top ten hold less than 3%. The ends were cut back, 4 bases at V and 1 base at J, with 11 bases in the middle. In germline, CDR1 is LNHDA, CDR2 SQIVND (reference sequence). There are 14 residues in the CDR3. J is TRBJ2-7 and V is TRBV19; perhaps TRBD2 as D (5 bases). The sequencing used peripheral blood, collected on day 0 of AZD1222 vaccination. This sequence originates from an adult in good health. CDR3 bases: TGTGCCAGTAGTACTCGGGGAGAGTCCTACGAGCAGTACTTC. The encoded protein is CASSTRGESYEQYF.